A single sample gave rise to the 4 T cell receptor beta chains below, sequenced in a study of shared clonotypes between healthy human individuals. TCRdb keeps only in-frame clones here, not all; method: immunoSEQ multiplex PCR. The data hold more than 400,000 clones, with 90% to 97% observed a single time. Sequencing was done on a sample of naive CD4+ T cells sorted from blood. Subset meaning: CD45RA+ positively selected. The receptors derive from a woman in her twenties or thirties in good health.

V is TRBV28 and J is TRBJ2-3; D is unresolved. Trimming stripped 3 bases from V and 4 bases from J, with 8 bases between. CDR3 length: 13 residues. Germline assignment: CDR1 MDHEN and CDR2 SYDVKM. The CDR3 DNA sequence: TGTGCCAGCAGTTTGGCTATTTCAGATACGCAGTATTTT. Translation gives CASSLAISDTQYF.

CDR3 DNA sequence: TGTGCCAGCAGCCCCCGGGACAGGGTGAAAGACGAGCAGTACTTC. Translating it yields CASSPRDRVKDEQYF. V is TRBV5-6 and J is TRBJ2-7; 9 positions agree with TRBD1. V shed 4 bases and J 5 bases; nucleotides not matched to a gene: 10. The CDR3 spans 15 residues. CDR1 is SGHDT and CDR2 is YYEEEE in the germline V gene.

The chain links TRBV19 to TRBJ1-6; D gene unclear. Trimming left V 3 bases short and J 4 bases short, with 10 bases between. This CDR3 has 15 amino acids. In germline, CDR1 is LNHDA, CDR2 SQIVND (reference sequence). Here the CDR3 reads CASSIGQSYNSPLHF. As DNA, the CDR3 is TGTGCCAGTAGTATTGGTCAGTCTTATAATTCACCCCTCCACTTT.

J is TRBJ2-5 and V is TRBV19; tentatively, D is TRBD2 (7 bases). CDR1 LNHDA and CDR2 SQIVND come from the germline V gene (reference sequence). Trimming left V 0 bases short and J 5 bases short, with 22 bases between. The CDR3 spans 18 residues. CDR3 nucleotides: TGTGCCAGTAGTATAGACGCACTGGGCGGGGGACACGTGGAGACCCAGTACTTC. Protein product: CASSIDALGGGHVETQYF.